A single sample is the source of the 27 T cell receptor beta chains below, sequenced in a study of CD8 T cells in Susac syndrome. A quantity of about 0.45 to 1 ug RNA underwent reverse transcription using random hexamers. TCRdb ran MiXCR on the immunoSEQ multiplex PCR reads and lists one entry per CDR3 protein. This table has a few hundred thousand distinct CDR3 sequences, 90% to 95% appearing once. Sequencing input: CD4+ T cells from PBMCs. These receptors came from a human donor with multiple sclerosis.

Only one count was recorded for this clonotype. The chain links TRBV9 to TRBJ2-2, with D possibly TRBD1 on 5 matching bases. Germline loops: CDR1 SGDLS, CDR2 YYNGEE. V was cut by 3 bases and J by 7 bases, with 25 bases left in between. There are 18 residues in the CDR3. CDR3: CASSASRTGPRVDGELFF. The CDR3 DNA sequence: TGTGCCAGCAGCGCCTCACGAACAGGCCCTCGAGTTGACGGGGAGCTGTTTTTT.

The chain uses TRBV24-1 and TRBJ2-3, with 8 bases matching TRBD2. Germline CDR1 and CDR2: KGHDR and SFDVKD. The CDR3 has 17 amino acids. J lost 5 bases, V lost 3 bases, and 12 bases had no gene match. The CDR3 bases are TGTGCCACCAGTGATGCGACCTCCGGGACTAGGCGAGATACGCAGTATTTT. As protein: CATSDATSGTRRDTQYF.

J is TRBJ1-4 and V is TRBV6-1; 7 bases are a match to TRBD1. Germline V gene data show CDR1 as MNHNS and CDR2 as SASEGT. The trim removed 6 bases at V and 3 bases at J, leaving 7 bases unmatched. The CDR3 sequence is 15 residues long. Written as DNA, the CDR3 is TGTGCCAGCAGCGCTACAGGGACAGCTAATGAAAAACTGTTTTTT. As protein: CASSATGTANEKLFF.

The chain has TRBV5-1 and TRBJ2-7; 7 bases line up with TRBD1. This CDR3 comprises 15 residues. Germline V CDR1 and CDR2: SGHRS, YFSETQ. The trim removed 0 bases at V and 4 bases at J, leaving 7 bases unmatched. CDR3 coding DNA: TGCGCCAGCAGCTTGGACCCCGGGACAGAATACGAGCAGTACTTC. The encoded protein is CASSLDPGTEYEQYF.

This chain uses TRBV28 with TRBJ2-7; the match to TRBD1 covers 9 bases. The CDR3 consists of 14 residues. Unmatched junction bases numbered 9, after V lost 6 bases and J lost 6 bases. CDR1 and CDR2 (germline): MDHEN, SYDVKM. CDR3 bases: TGTGCCAGCAGATGGGACAGGGTGACCGGCGAGCAGTACTTC. This codes for CASRWDRVTGEQYF.

This clonotype was observed a single time. The V and J genes are TRBV5-6 and TRBJ1-5; D call uncertain. The germline V gene has CDR1 SGHDT and CDR2 YYEEEE. Trimming cost V 1 base and J 3 bases, with 11 bases left between them. The CDR3 contains 15 residues. This chain's CDR3 is CASSLFWAPNQPQHF. The CDR3 DNA reads as TGTGCCAGCAGCTTGTTCTGGGCCCCCAATCAGCCCCAGCATTTT.

V gene TRBV14 combines with J gene TRBJ1-4, with TRBD1 as a possible D gene (5 bases). Between the trimmed V and J ends, which lost 0 bases and 7 bases, there was a span of 15 bases. Germline V lookup: CDR1 SGHDN, CDR2 FVKESK. This CDR3 comprises 16 residues. In DNA, the CDR3 is TGTGCCAGCAGCCAAGATCTTGGAGGGGCGGGTGAAAAACTGTTTTTT. It is translated as CASSQDLGGAGEKLFF.

The chain is built from TRBV20-1 and TRBJ2-7, with 11 bases fitting TRBD2. The V and J ends lost 6 bases and 2 bases, in that order; junction bases with no gene match: 6. Germline CDR1 reads DFQATT; CDR2 reads SNEGSKA (reference sequence). CDR3 size: 14 residues. In nucleotides, the CDR3 is TGCAGTGCAGATCCGGGACTAGCGGCCTACGAGCAGTACTTC. Translating gives CSADPGLAAYEQYF.

This chain joins TRBV6-5 and TRBJ1-2, with D perhaps matching TRBD1 (5 bases). Trimming pared 11 bases from V and 8 bases from J, leaving 21 bases between. Germline V gene lookup returns CDR1 MNHEY and CDR2 SVGAGI. This CDR3 region has 13 residues. In DNA form, the CDR3 reads TGTGCCGCCGCCGACAGACCTTCTACCGGCTACACCTTC. Its translation is CAAADRPSTGYTF.

The chain has TRBV3-1 and TRBJ1-1; D remains ambiguous. V was trimmed by 4 bases and J by 7 bases, leaving 13 bases between them. The CDR3 is 13 amino acids. Per germline, CDR1 LGHDT and CDR2 YNNKEL (reference sequence). The CDR3 is CASSPGEGDEAFF. Here the CDR3 DNA reads TGTGCCAGCAGCCCTGGGGAAGGTGATGAAGCTTTCTTT.

The chain joins TRBV20-1 to TRBJ1-5, with a tentative D call TRBD1 (6 bases). V was pared by 3 bases and J by 0 bases, with 18 bases between. The CDR3 has 17 amino acids. The germline gives CDR1 DFQATT, CDR2 SNEGSKA (reference sequence). The CDR3 is CSASRGGGPYSNQPQHF. The CDR3 DNA follows: TGCAGTGCTAGCCGGGGGGGCGGACCTTATAGCAATCAGCCCCAGCATTTT.

The gene calls are TRBV12-3 or TRBV12-4 and TRBJ1-2, with D tentatively TRBD1 (5 bases). V was pared by 3 bases and J by 7 bases, with 12 bases between. This CDR3 contains 13 residues. For the CDR3, the DNA is TGTGCCAGCAGTTTGGGGGGTCTCTCTGGCTACACCTTC. Translating it yields CASSLGGLSGYTF.

J is TRBJ2-2 and V is TRBV5-6; TRBD1 might be the D (6 bases). V was clipped by 2 bases and J by 5 bases, with 16 bases between them. This CDR3 has 16 amino acids. CDR1 and CDR2 from the germline V gene are SGHDT and YYEEEE. This chain's CDR3 is CASSLPPGARTGELFF. Written as DNA, the CDR3 is TGTGCCAGCAGCTTACCACCAGGGGCGCGGACCGGGGAGCTGTTTTTT.

The genes are TRBV3-1 and TRBJ2-2, with no clear D. The germline CDR1 and CDR2 sequences are LGHDT and YNNKEL (reference sequence). The CDR3 has 14 residues. V was trimmed by 6 bases and J by 0 bases, leaving 8 bases between them. Here the CDR3 reads CASRPGPNTGELFF. CDR3 in DNA: TGTGCCAGCAGACCTGGACCGAACACCGGGGAGCTGTTTTTT.

The chain uses TRBV2 and TRBJ2-7, with a weak D call TRBD1 (5 bases). The CDR3 extends over 15 amino acids. CDR1 is SNHLY, CDR2 FYNNEI, per germline. V was pared by 3 bases and J by 2 bases, with 14 bases between. CDR3 nucleotide sequence: TGTGCCAGCAGTGAGGGTCCCTTAGGGGCCTACGAGCAGTACGTC. Its protein product is CASSEGPLGAYEQYV.

This rearrangement joins TRBV12-3 or TRBV12-4 to TRBJ2-1; a weak D match, TRBD2 (6 bases). With 10 bases removed from V and 5 bases from J, the gap between germline ends came to 18 bases. This CDR3 has 14 residues. CDR3 amino acids: CATSWASANNEQFF. CDR3 nucleotide sequence: TGTGCCACTTCCTGGGCTAGCGCTAACAATGAGCAGTTCTTC.

CDR3 loop: CASSQRTSGGREQYF. The DNA of the CDR3 is TGTGCCAGCAGCCAAAGGACTAGCGGAGGTCGGGAGCAGTACTTC. This chain uses TRBV3-1 with TRBJ2-7, with 10 bases fitting TRBD2. This CDR3 has 15 amino acids. The V gene's germline CDR1 is LGHDT and CDR2 YNNKEL (reference sequence). After removal of 2 bases from V and 7 bases from J, the junction contained 8 bases not matched to a gene.

The chain has TRBV5-1 and TRBJ2-1; TRBD2 matches at 7 bases. The CDR3 runs 18 residues. J lost 0 bases, V lost 2 bases, and 11 bases had no gene match. Germline V gene data show CDR1 as SGHRS and CDR2 as YFSETQ. CDR3 residues: CASSFGNSRGDSYNEQFF. The CDR3 DNA reads as TGCGCCAGCAGCTTCGGAAATTCTCGGGGGGACTCCTACAATGAGCAGTTCTTC.

This clonotype was seen a single time. This chain joins TRBV27 and TRBJ2-5, with 8 bases fitting TRBD2. The CDR3 contains 14 residues. With V trimmed by 0 bases and J by 9 bases, 6 bases remained unmatched. Germline assignment: CDR1 MNHEY and CDR2 SMNVEV (reference sequence). CDR3 nucleotide sequence: TGTGCCAGCAGTTTATCTGGCGGGGGGAAGCCCCAGTACTTC. Its translation: CASSLSGGGKPQYF.

J is TRBJ2-6 and V is TRBV10-2; 8 bases agree with TRBD1. Looked up from germline, CDR1 is WSHSY and CDR2 is SAAADI. The CDR3 extends over 14 amino acids. Trimming removed 10 bases from V and 4 bases from J; junction bases left unmatched: 6. The CDR3 nucleotides are TGCGCCACGCAGGGGGCGGGAGGGGCCAACGTCCTGACTTTC. Protein: CATQGAGGANVLTF.

This rearrangement joins TRBV20-1 to TRBJ1-2; 7 bases map to TRBD1. The length of the CDR3 is 16 residues. V shed 3 bases and J 7 bases; nucleotides not matched to a gene: 17. CDR1 DFQATT and CDR2 SNEGSKA come from the germline V gene (reference sequence). This CDR3 reads CSARRSGEGAKGGYTF. The CDR3 DNA is TGCAGTGCTAGGAGGTCGGGGGAGGGGGCAAAGGGTGGCTACACCTTC.

The chain employs TRBV12-3 or TRBV12-4 and TRBJ2-7, with a possible D match to TRBD2 (6 bases). This CDR3 spans 13 amino acids. V lost 4 bases and J lost 2, with 9 bases in between. CDR3 coding DNA: TGTGCCAGCAGTTCCCGGGAGACCTACGAGCAGTACTTC. It translates to CASSSRETYEQYF.

As DNA, the CDR3 is TGTGCCAGCACCAGAGCCGGGGGGGGCGCTGGAAACACCATATATTTT. Translated: CASTRAGGGAGNTIYF. This chain connects TRBV7-9 to TRBJ1-3, with a weak D call TRBD1 (6 bases). The CDR3 extends over 16 amino acids. Germline-derived CDR1 and CDR2 are SEHNR and FQNEAQ (reference sequence). V gave up 7 bases and J gave up 2 bases, with 18 bases separating them.

The rearrangement links TRBV5-6 to TRBJ2-7; 11 bases are shared with TRBD2. The V gene's germline CDR1 is SGHDT and CDR2 YYEEEE. The CDR3 runs to 14 residues. The V segment lost 1 base and the J segment 6 bases; nucleotides outside the gene matches: 3. The CDR3 protein is CASSLTSGSGEQYV. CDR3 DNA: TGTGCCAGCAGCTTGACTAGCGGGAGTGGCGAGCAGTACGTC.

The rearrangement links TRBV6-5 to TRBJ1-1; no clear D gene. This CDR3 has 18 residues. CDR1 MNHEY and CDR2 SVGAGI come from the germline V gene. V lost 0 bases to trimming and J lost 0 bases, with 17 bases between them. The CDR3 sequence is CASSYSTGSLGMNTEAFF. CDR3 DNA: TGTGCCAGCAGTTACTCGACCGGATCATTAGGCATGAACACTGAAGCTTTCTTT.

The chain links TRBV29-1 to TRBJ2-5; D remains unclear. From germline, CDR1 is SQVTM and CDR2 ANQGSEA. CDR3 length: 10 amino acids. V was trimmed by 4 bases and J by 5 bases, leaving 5 bases between them. CDR3 sequence (DNA): TGCAGCGTTGCTGGGGAGACCCAGTACTTC. Its translation is CSVAGETQYF. Variable domain in full (rest from reference TRBV29-1 and TRBJ2-5): SAVISQKPSRDICQRGTSLTIQCQVDSQVTMMFWYRQQPGQSLTLIATANQGSEATYESGFVIDKFPISRPNLTFSTLTVSNMSPEDSSIYLCSVAGETQYFGPGTRLLVL.

The chain carries TRBV6-1 and TRBJ2-7, with D possibly TRBD2 on 6 matching bases. The CDR3 covers 12 residues. Per the germline V gene, CDR1 is MNHNS and CDR2 is SASEGT. V gave up 7 bases and J gave up 7 bases, with 14 bases separating them. Here the CDR3 reads CASIGSGLEQYV. DNA of the CDR3: TGTGCCAGCATCGGTAGCGGCTTGGAGCAGTACGTC.